This T cell receptor beta chain comes out of a study of CD8 T cells in ankylosing spondylitis (dated by TCRdb to about 2017). Regarding the research as a whole: The study set out to find disease-linked TCR variants by profiling T cell receptor beta repertoires in ankylosing spondylitis patients and healthy donors. The full study cohort comprised some 27 ankylosing spondylitis patients and 110 or so healthy donors. Samples of peripheral blood were taken, and for ankylosing spondylitis patients, synovial fluid was collected as well. The research as a whole found: The disease-linked clones had a CD8+ phenotype and were found at relatively low frequencies in peripheral blood. The disease-linked clones were reported to be significantly enriched in matched synovial fluid samples from ankylosing spondylitis patients. Some motif variants were previously reported in synovial fluid and blood of reactive arthritis patients, suggesting common disease-initiation mechanisms. A TCR beta motif made up of several highly homologous amino acid variants appeared to be characteristic of blood from ankylosing spondylitis patients.

This clonotype came up a few times. Its antigen target is currently unknown. There are no base qualities to consult, and no much larger clone falls within one base. Between the V and J ends, shortened by 0 bases and 3 bases respectively, the junction contains 14 bases. CDR1 and CDR2 are read off the germline V gene (reference sequence) as GTSNPN and SVGIG. Measured from the cysteine to the phenylalanine, the CDR3 is 16 residues long. Only the CDR3 part of the read is kept: 48 bases, read in frame from the first base. Sequenced on an Illumina HiSeq 2500. Quantitative 5'-RACE with molecular barcodes was the method used to prepare the TCR beta libraries. The original pipeline was this. A new computational method, built on a probabilistic model of VDJ rearrangement, was used to identify disease-linked TCR variants. TCRdb redid the processing of the public reads, applying fastp at Q25 and MiXCR, and retained in-frame beta chains. Entries are consolidated by CDR3 protein sequence, retaining the most common genes and DNA. For this entry, the V and J calls and clone size follow TCRdb and not the study's own pipeline. This sample gives under 200,000 distinct CDR3 sequences in total; around 8.9% of them show up just once. The ten largest account for approximately 16% of the sample.

The rearrangement joined TRBV30 to TRBJ2-2; the D gene is possibly TRBD1, with 5 bases matching. This receptor was taken from a female donor with ankylosing spondylitis or in good health (not recorded which). The sample consisted of blood, either unsorted or a sorted T cell fraction (not recorded which). Read as DNA, the sequence is TGTGCCTGGAGTGTACTCGCCAGGGATTACACCGGGGAGCTGTTTTTT. The translation is CAWSVLARDYTGELFF.